The T cell receptor beta chain described here comes from a study of blood T cells in healthy people across ages. A second PCR of 7 to 11 cycles used a sample-barcoded 5' primer and a J-beta primer mix. A tag from a template-switch adaptor with 12 random nucleotides marked each cDNA molecule. CDR3-containing paired-end reads numbering at least 2.5 million came from each sample. TCRdb recomputed calls from the 5' RACE reads with MiXCR, one row per CDR3 protein. The sample lists 650,000 to 950,000 distinct CDR3 sequences, under 45% seen once, with roughly 19% in the top ten. There are a few counts of this clonotype. What it binds is unknown. Trimming removed 5 bases from V and 0 bases from J, with 17 bases in between. CDR3 length: 15 amino acids. CDR1 and CDR2 from the germline V gene are DFQATT and SNEGSKA (reference sequence). The authors drew around 11 milliliters of peripheral blood from each donor.

Findings and caveats of the study: The long-lived group displayed more naive CD4+ cells, plus higher diversity, than the aged donors did.

This TCR derives from a man between 60 and 75 years old in good health. The sample was blood. This sequence joins TRBV20-1 and TRBJ2-7; D uncertain. The chain's CDR3 is CSARRASGPSYEQYF. CDR3 nucleotides: TGCAGTGCTCGACGGGCGTCTGGACCCTCCTACGAGCAGTACTTC.